These T cell receptor beta chains were read from a single sample in a study of radiation and T cells in renal cell carcinoma. Sequencing was performed with immunoSEQ multiplex PCR; in TCRdb, only in-frame clones are kept and a portion is missing. Among 140,000 or so clones listed, approximately 86% were seen once. This specimen was blood, taken from a patient whose treatment included radiotherapy and nephrectomy. The origin of the receptors is a woman aged 50 to 60 with renal cell carcinoma. CDR3s include the opening cysteine and the closing phenylalanine or tryptophan. Each record gives: J gene, V gene, CDR3 protein.

J gene: TRBJ2-5
V gene: TRBV10-3
CDR3 protein: CAISEGGGEQYF

J gene: TRBJ1-4
V gene: TRBV28
CDR3 protein: CASSHRDSMGEKLFF

J gene: TRBJ1-1
V gene: TRBV7-8
CDR3 protein: CASSRSYGTGNTEAFF

J gene: TRBJ1-1
V gene: TRBV19
CDR3 protein: CASSPKGQGITEAFF

J gene: TRBJ1-5
V gene: TRBV9
CDR3 protein: CASSVGAGGAGQPQHF

J gene: TRBJ2-2
V gene: TRBV7-2
CDR3 protein: CASSRTRGRELFF

J gene: TRBJ2-3
V gene: TRBV4-3
CDR3 protein: CASSQARDRSTDTQYF

J gene: TRBJ1-4
V gene: TRBV6-6
CDR3 protein: CASSDRPNEKLFF

J gene: TRBJ2-7
V gene: TRBV7-2
CDR3 protein: CASSPPSHYEQYF

J gene: TRBJ1-3
V gene: TRBV6-5
CDR3 protein: CASSRTGLDTIYF

J gene: TRBJ1-5
V gene: TRBV6-1
CDR3 protein: CASSARQGVFSSQPQHF

J gene: TRBJ2-7
V gene: TRBV5-1
CDR3 protein: CASSQRQGPGEQYF

J gene: TRBJ2-1
V gene: TRBV15
CDR3 protein: CATSREIGREYNEQFF

J gene: TRBJ2-5
V gene: TRBV28
CDR3 protein: CASTLKDSQETQYF

J gene: TRBJ2-7
V gene: TRBV27
CDR3 protein: CASSRWEQAYEQYF

J gene: TRBJ1-4
V gene: TRBV29-1
CDR3 protein: CSVAPTGREKLFF

J gene: TRBJ1-2
V gene: TRBV4-2
CDR3 protein: CASSPPQGSYGYTF

J gene: TRBJ2-2
V gene: TRBV28
CDR3 protein: CASSFPLGVGRELFF

J gene: TRBJ1-1
V gene: TRBV5-1
CDR3 protein: CASSFYREGTEAFF

J gene: TRBJ1-1
V gene: TRBV10-1
CDR3 protein: CASSWGLDTEAFF

J gene: TRBJ1-1
V gene: TRBV7-9
CDR3 protein: CASSLGTAIEAFF

J gene: TRBJ2-7
V gene: TRBV2
CDR3 protein: CASSAEQAGEQYF

J gene: TRBJ2-7
V gene: TRBV7-2
CDR3 protein: CASSLGTGKVREQYF

J gene: TRBJ2-5
V gene: TRBV10-1
CDR3 protein: CASSDSGLETQYF

J gene: TRBJ1-5
V gene: TRBV30
CDR3 protein: CAWGLNSQPQHF

J gene: TRBJ2-5
V gene: TRBV5-1
CDR3 protein: CASSLPRIYQETQYF

J gene: TRBJ2-7
V gene: TRBV6-5
CDR3 protein: CASSIRGTRREQYF

J gene: TRBJ1-6
V gene: TRBV7-2
CDR3 protein: CASSSTGQSSYNSPLHF

J gene: TRBJ2-5
V gene: TRBV4-1
CDR3 protein: CASSQVWRVASETQYF

J gene: TRBJ1-1
V gene: TRBV19
CDR3 protein: CASTKPTGENTEAFF

J gene: TRBJ2-5
V gene: TRBV10-1
CDR3 protein: CASSEAGVRRETQYF

J gene: TRBJ1-1
V gene: TRBV7-2
CDR3 protein: CASSSQGTEAFF

J gene: TRBJ2-7
V gene: TRBV20-1
CDR3 protein: CSARDRAIGYF

J gene: TRBJ2-5
V gene: TRBV7-2
CDR3 protein: CASSLIGHSQETQYF

J gene: TRBJ2-4
V gene: TRBV20-1
CDR3 protein: CSARDGRIQYF

J gene: TRBJ2-4
V gene: TRBV11-2
CDR3 protein: CASRTMPASDIQYF

J gene: TRBJ2-7
V gene: TRBV9
CDR3 protein: CASSVATGTYEQYF

J gene: TRBJ1-2
V gene: TRBV27
CDR3 protein: CASSPTYTNYGYTF

J gene: TRBJ1-2
V gene: TRBV7-2
CDR3 protein: CASSLRQGLGYTF

J gene: TRBJ1-1
V gene: TRBV10-3
CDR3 protein: CAISVSQLNTEAFF

J gene: TRBJ1-5
V gene: TRBV30
CDR3 protein: CAWSSTTGAGGDQPQHF

J gene: TRBJ1-1
V gene: TRBV18
CDR3 protein: CASSPQGANTEAFF

J gene: TRBJ2-3
V gene: TRBV5-1
CDR3 protein: CASSSEGSSTDTQYF